This note documents a single T cell receptor (beta chain) sequence. This sample was taken from a study of graft-versus-host responses after intestinal transplantation. Sequencing was performed with immunoSEQ multiplex PCR; in TCRdb, only in-frame clones are kept and a portion is missing. Here the sample spans tens of thousands of clones, just under 95% being singletons. Germline loops: CDR1 MNHEY, CDR2 SMNVEV (reference sequence). V dropped 2 bases and J dropped 4 bases, with 5 bases sitting between them. The CDR3 runs to 12 residues. The sequencing here drew on PBMCs, taken around 70 days after intestinal transplant. This sequence joins TRBV27 and TRBJ2-5; D may be TRBD1 (5 bases). This clonotype was obtained from a human patient who received an intestinal transplant, so some T cells may come from the graft donor. Here the CDR3 reads CASSLQGETQYF. CDR3 nucleotides: TGTGCCAGCAGTTTACAGGGAGAGACCCAGTACTTC.